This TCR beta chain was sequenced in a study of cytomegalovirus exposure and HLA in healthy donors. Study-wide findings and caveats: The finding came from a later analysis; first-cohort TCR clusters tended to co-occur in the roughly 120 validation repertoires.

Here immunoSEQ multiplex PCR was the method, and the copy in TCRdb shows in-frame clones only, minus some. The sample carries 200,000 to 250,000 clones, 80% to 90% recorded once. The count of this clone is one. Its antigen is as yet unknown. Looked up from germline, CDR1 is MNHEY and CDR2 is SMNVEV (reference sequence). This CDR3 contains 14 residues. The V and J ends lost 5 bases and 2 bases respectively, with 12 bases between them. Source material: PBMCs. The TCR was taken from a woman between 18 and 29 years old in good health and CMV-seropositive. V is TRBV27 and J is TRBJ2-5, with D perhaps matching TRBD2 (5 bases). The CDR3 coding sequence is TGTGCCAGCAGTGAGGGATTCCTACAAGAGACCCAGTACTTC. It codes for CASSEGFLQETQYF.